This T cell receptor beta chain was found in a study of blood T cell repertoires in COVID-19. Study context: Italy, Spain and the United States were the sources of the convalescent and acute COVID-19 samples. Sources were T cells, B-cell-depleted T cells, or PBMCs; the material itself was cDNA or gDNA.

Source study methods: Researchers report that nucleated cell counts were estimated from reference gene primer amplification. Data came from immunoSEQ multiplex PCR; TCRdb stores just in-frame clones and leaves some out. V and J calls plus clone size are reproduced from that table; the DNA served to infer D and trimming. The sample carries around 250,000 clones, 75% to 85% recorded once. The CDR3 consists of 14 residues. The V gene lost 4 bases and the J gene lost 1 base, with 10 bases spanning the gap. CDR1 is ENHRY and CDR2 is SYGVKD in the germline V gene. The source of this sequence is a man in his fifties or sixties with active or convalescent COVID-19. The sample consisted of peripheral blood. The J gene is TRBJ1-1, the V gene TRBV10-3; D remains ambiguous. The DNA of the CDR3 is TGTGCCATCAGTGTAACACCCTCGAACACTGAAGCTTTCTTT. This gives the protein CAISVTPSNTEAFF.